This T cell receptor (beta chain) came from a study of control samples from healthy donors and cancer patients. Germline CDR1 reads MNHEY; CDR2 reads SMNVEV (reference sequence). The trim removed 4 bases at V and 6 bases at J, leaving 7 bases unmatched. CDR3 length equals 15 residues. TCRdb's copy holds only in-frame clones and misses some; the assay was immunoSEQ multiplex PCR. In the table there are approximately 82,000 clones, roughly 94% of which are singletons. This sequence joins TRBV27 and TRBJ1-5; 9 nucleotides agree with TRBD1. The sample taken for sequencing was blood. The TCR sequence derives from a woman aged 18 to 35 in good health. The CDR3: CASSSVKDRGQPQHF. In nucleotides, the CDR3 is TGTGCCAGCAGTTCCGTCAAGGACAGGGGTCAGCCCCAGCATTTT.